This T cell receptor (beta chain) was sequenced during a study of molecular identifiers for immune sequencing clone quantification (dated 2018 in TCRdb). In the study overall: For a replicate experiment, the RNA from either 20,000 or 100,000 naive CD8 T cells was divided into five aliquots, and four of those aliquots went on to sequencing. The study was a methods study using CD8 T cells to benchmark molecular-identifier clustering-based TCR repertoire sequencing (MIDCIRS) and TCR RNA copy counting. Beyond this particular receptor, the publication reports: Spiked-in Jurkat TCR RNA equivalent to a single cell was reported to be detectable even among one million naive CD8 T cells. The sizes of highly expanded clones could end up underestimated when identical TCR molecules share a barcode. In CMV-specific effector cells, clones with more than 20 RNA copies contained over 99% of molecules, whereas in naive cells such clones contained under 1% of molecules. Roughly 2.8 recovered TCR RNA copies per cell were obtained by modeling, versus approximately 10 by digital PCR, implying a capture efficiency of about 30%. When barcode sub-clustering was omitted, TCR diversity was inflated by chimeric consensus sequences, with chimeras reaching as high as 47%. Naive libraries contained spiked-in Jurkat TCR RNA (approximately nine copies' worth), which is not part of the donor repertoire.

The CDR3 measures 16 amino acids from cysteine to phenylalanine. Here the CDR3 DNA is all that survives: 48 bases in frame from base 1. Deletion took 0 bases off V and 0 bases off J, with a span of 9 bases between the germline ends. In the germline V gene, CDR1 corresponds to LGHNA and CDR2 to YSLEER. Libraries came from PCR. TCRdb records Illumina HiSeq 4000 as the sequencer. Bulk TCR libraries were made following a previously described method, with the TCR primers given in Table S5. Purification of total RNA was performed with the Qiagen AllPrep DNA/RNA kit. Before analysis, reads from multiple sequencing runs of the same library were pooled. In the original analysis: Reads were retained only if their TCR constant sequence matched exactly, and those retained reads were trimmed to 150 nt and grouped according to their 12-nt molecular barcodes. Reads within each barcode group were sub-clustered using a 15% Levenshtein threshold, and quality-weighted consensus sequences were constructed for each RNA molecule. Non-functional sequences were discarded, and so were lower-count sequences lying one edit away from another sequence. Based on a fit of two negative binomial distributions, barcode sub-clusters having less than 20% of the maximum read count were discarded. TCRdb trimmed the raw reads at Q25, called clones with MiXCR and kept productive beta chains. Each CDR3 protein gets just one entry, which takes the most common genes and DNA from the rows behind it. TCRdb assigned the V and J calls; the authors' analysis was not used. For this sample there are 550,000 to 750,000 distinct CDR3 sequences; about 20% appear just once. Of the sample, approximately 0.9% falls within the top ten clones.

For this clonotype: No antigen is known for it. Within one base of it there is no much larger clone, and no base qualities were kept.

Libraries of naive CD8 T cells were generated from around 20,000 to 1,000,000 sorted cells, with 10%, 30% or 50% of the purified RNA used. Naive CD8 T cells were FACS-sorted as CD8+CD4-CCR7+CD45RA+ on a BD FACSAria II into RLT Plus buffer. To test detection sensitivity, Jurkat RNA equal to approximately ten TCR copies was added to samples of about 17,000-1,100,000 naive CD8 T cells. CD8 T cells were enriched using RosetteSep CD8+ T Cell Enrichment Cocktail and Ficoll-Paque, and the enriched cells then underwent ACK red cell lysis. Sequenced sample: naive CD8+ T cells from blood, with Jurkat cell RNA spiked in. The cell subset or site label for this specimen denotes: FACS-sorted CD8+CD4-CCR7+CD45RA+ naive T cells. The chain is assembled from TRBV4-3 and TRBJ1-3, with the D segment identity uncertain. This receptor was identified in a human donor in good health. Some libraries in this study had Jurkat cell RNA spiked in. The CDR3 region has the sequence CASSQDGEISGNTIYF. The bases are TGCGCCAGCAGCCAAGACGGGGAGATCTCTGGAAACACCATATATTTT.